This TCR beta chain was sequenced during a study of cytomegalovirus exposure and HLA in healthy donors. Findings and caveats of the study: CMV antigen specificity of a few CMV-associated chains was confirmed in vitro. Cytomegalovirus status was reportedly diagnosed by the classifier with high sensitivity and specificity. The tendency of first-cohort TCR clusters to co-occur in the roughly 120 validation repertoires was the finding of a later analysis.

Produced via immunoSEQ multiplex PCR; TCRdb's table is partial and in-frame only. The sample has 120,000 or so clones; over 75% are singletons. This clone was counted a single time. Its antigen remains unknown. Germline CDR1 LNHDA, CDR2 SQIVND (reference sequence). The CDR3 is 16 amino acids. Trimming removed 4 bases from V and 5 bases from J; junction bases left unmatched: 10. This chain links TRBV19 with TRBJ1-1, with 10 nucleotides matching TRBD1. The TCR comes from a woman aged 25 to 39 in good health and CMV-seronegative. What was sequenced was PBMCs. CDR3 residues: CASSKQGQGLRTEAFF. The DNA for the CDR3 is TGTGCCAGTAGTAAACAGGGACAGGGGTTGAGGACTGAAGCTTTCTTT.